This T cell receptor beta chain was identified during a study of T cell changes during pregnancy in multiple sclerosis. The CDR3 totals 12 residues. The V end lost 5 bases, the J end lost 4 bases, and 6 bases lay between the germline ends. Germline CDR1 LNHDA, CDR2 SQIVND (reference sequence). In its sample, this clone was seen a few times. TCRdb's copy holds only in-frame clones and misses some; the assay was immunoSEQ multiplex PCR. The sample lists tens of thousands of clones; about 82% were seen once. This clonotype was obtained from a female donor in good health, enrolled as a control in a pregnancy study. Sequenced here: CD8+ T cells from peripheral blood mononuclear cells, sampled in the first trimester of pregnancy. The V call is TRBV19, the J call TRBJ2-1; D is possibly TRBD1 (6 bases). The CDR3 nucleotides are TGTGCCAGTAGTCAGGGGTACAATGAGCAGTTCTTC. Amino acids: CASSQGYNEQFF. The full variable domain, rest sourced from reference TRBV19 and TRBJ2-1, is DGGITQSPKYLFRKEGQNVTLSCEQNLNHDAMYWYRQDPGQGLRLIYYSQIVNDFQKGDIAEGYSVSREKKESFPLTVTSAQKNPTAFYLCASSQGYNEQFFGPGTRLTVL.